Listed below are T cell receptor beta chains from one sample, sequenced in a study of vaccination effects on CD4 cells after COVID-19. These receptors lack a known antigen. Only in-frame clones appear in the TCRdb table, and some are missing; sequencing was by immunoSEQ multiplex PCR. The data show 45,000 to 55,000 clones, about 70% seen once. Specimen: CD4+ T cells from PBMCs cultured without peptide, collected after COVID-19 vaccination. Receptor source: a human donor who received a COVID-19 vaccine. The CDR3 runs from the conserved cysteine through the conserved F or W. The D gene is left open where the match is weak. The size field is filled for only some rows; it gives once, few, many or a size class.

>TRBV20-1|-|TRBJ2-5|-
TGCAGTGCTAGTGGGGGCCCTCAAGAGACCCAGTACTTC
CSASGGPQETQYF
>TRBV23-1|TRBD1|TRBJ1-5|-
TGCGCCAGCAGTCACAAGACAGGGAATCAGCCCCAGCATTTT
CASSHKTGNQPQHF
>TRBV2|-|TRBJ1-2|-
TGTGCCAGCAGTGAAAAGGGCTACGGCTACACCTTC
CASSEKGYGYTF
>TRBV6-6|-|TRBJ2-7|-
TGTGCCAGCAGCCGGGACGGTACCTACGAGCAGTACTTC
CASSRDGTYEQYF
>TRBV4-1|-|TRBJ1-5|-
TGCGCCAGCAGGAAGTCGGATCGGGGACTCGGTGGGGGCAATCAGCCCCAGCATTTT
CASRKSDRGLGGGNQPQHF
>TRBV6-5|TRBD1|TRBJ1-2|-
TGTGCCAGCAGTCGGACAGGGGGGATGATAAATGGCTACACCTTC
CASSRTGGMINGYTF
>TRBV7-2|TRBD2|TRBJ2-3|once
TGTGCCAGCAGCACCGGGACTAGCGCGTCAGATACGCAGTATTTT
CASSTGTSASDTQYF
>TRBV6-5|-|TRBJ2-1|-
TGTGCCAGCAGTTACGCCCGACAGGGAGGGAATGAGCAGTTCTTC
CASSYARQGGNEQFF
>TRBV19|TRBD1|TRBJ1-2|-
TGTGCCAGTAGGTCGGGACAGAAGATCCTAACTAACTATGGCTACACCTTC
CASRSGQKILTNYGYTF
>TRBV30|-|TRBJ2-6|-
TGTGCCTGGGTTAGACAGTCCTCTGGGGCCAACGTCCTGACTTTC
CAWVRQSSGANVLTF
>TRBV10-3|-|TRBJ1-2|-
TGTGCCATCAGTGAGTCTTACCAAACGGGCGGCTATGGCTACACCTTC
CAISESYQTGGYGYTF
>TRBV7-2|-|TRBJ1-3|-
TGTGCCAGCAGCTTAGGTAGCGGTGGAAACACCATATATTTT
CASSLGSGGNTIYF
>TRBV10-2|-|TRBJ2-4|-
TGCGCCAGCAGTGCTGGGTTTGTTAACATTCAGTACTTC
CASSAGFVNIQYF
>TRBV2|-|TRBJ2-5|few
TGTGCCAGCAGTGACAGGGAAGAGACCCAGTACTTC
CASSDREETQYF
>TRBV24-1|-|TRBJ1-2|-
TGTGCCACCGCTCGGGATAACTATGGCTACACCTTC
CATARDNYGYTF
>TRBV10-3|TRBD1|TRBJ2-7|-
TGTGCCATCAGTGACCCGAGGACAGGGTCCGTCCACGAGCAGTACTTC
CAISDPRTGSVHEQYF
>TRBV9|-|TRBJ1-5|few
TGTGCCAGCAGCGCGCTTGACGGGGGGGATCAGCCCCAGCATTTT
CASSALDGGDQPQHF
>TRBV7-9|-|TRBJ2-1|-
TGTGCCAGCCAAAACAGACAGGCGGCGGGTAGGCACAATGAGCAGTTCTTC
CASQNRQAAGRHNEQFF
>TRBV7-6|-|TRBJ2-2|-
TGTGCCAGCAGCCAGGGGTGGATTCAGGGGAACACCGGGGAGCTGTTTTTT
CASSQGWIQGNTGELFF
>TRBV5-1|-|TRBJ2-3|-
TGCGCCAGCAGCTTGGACGCCAGGGGATTGGATACGCAGTATTTT
CASSLDARGLDTQYF
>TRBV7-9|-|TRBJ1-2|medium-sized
TGTGCCAGCAGCTTAAGGGGCCTCGGTAACTATGGCTACACCTTC
CASSLRGLGNYGYTF
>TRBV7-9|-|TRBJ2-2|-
TGTGCCAGCAGCTTTGGTAGGGGGACTGGCGGGGAGCTGTTTTTT
CASSFGRGTGGELFF
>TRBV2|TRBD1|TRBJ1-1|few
TGTGCCAGCAGTGGACAGGGGGATACTGAAGCTTTCTTT
CASSGQGDTEAFF
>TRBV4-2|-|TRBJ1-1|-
TGTGCCAGCAGCCAAGTTTACCCCCGGGGGCCTTCCTTGGACTCAGTCATGAACACTGAAGCTTTCTTT
CASSQVYPRGPSLDSVMNTEAFF
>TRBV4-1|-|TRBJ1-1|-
TGCGCCAGCAGCCAAGGTACGTGGGGGGACACTGAAGCTTTCTTT
CASSQGTWGDTEAFF
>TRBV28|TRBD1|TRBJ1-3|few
TGTGCCAGCAGTTTATGGACGCTGACAGGGGTCGGCACCATATATTTT
CASSLWTLTGVGTIYF
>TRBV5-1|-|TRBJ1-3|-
TGCGCCAGCAGGGACGGGGGCCCTGGAAACACCATATATTTT
CASRDGGPGNTIYF
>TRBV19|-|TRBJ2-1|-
TGTGCCAGTTCGTGGATGCGGAATGAGCAGTTCTTC
CASSWMRNEQFF
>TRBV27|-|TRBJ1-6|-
TGTGCCAGCAGCAACCAGGTTAATTCACCCCTCCACTTT
CASSNQVNSPLHF
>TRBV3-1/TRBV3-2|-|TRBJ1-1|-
TGTGCCAGCAGCCAAGGGGATTTTAACACTGAAGCTTTCTTT
CASSQGDFNTEAFF
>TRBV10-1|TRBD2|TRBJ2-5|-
TGCGCCAGCAGTGGGGGGACTAGCGGGAAAGAGACCCAGTACTTC
CASSGGTSGKETQYF
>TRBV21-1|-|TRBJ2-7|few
TGTGCCAGCAGCAAGGTTAGGGGCTACGAGCAGTACTTC
CASSKVRGYEQYF
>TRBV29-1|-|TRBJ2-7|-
TGCAGCGTGGGAAGCTCCTACGAGCAGTACTTC
CSVGSSYEQYF
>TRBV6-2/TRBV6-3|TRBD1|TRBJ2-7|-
TGTGCCAGCAGTATGGCCGGGACAGGGATCACTCGGCAGTACTTC
CASSMAGTGITRQYF
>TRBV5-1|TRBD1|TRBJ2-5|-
TGCGCCAGCACCGCGACAGGGGGCGGGCAGGAGACCCAGTACTTC
CASTATGGGQETQYF
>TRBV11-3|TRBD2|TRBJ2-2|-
TGTGCCAGTAGCGGGGAAAACACCGGGGAGCTGTTTTTT
CASSGENTGELFF
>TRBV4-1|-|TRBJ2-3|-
TGCGCCAGCAGCCCCTTTAGAGGCAACAGGGGCACAGATACGCAGTATTTT
CASSPFRGNRGTDTQYF
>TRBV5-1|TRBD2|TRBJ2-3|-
TGCGCCAGCAGCTTGGTGAGCGGGGGGGCAGATACGCAGTATTTT
CASSLVSGGADTQYF
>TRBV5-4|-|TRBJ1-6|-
TGTGCCAGCAGCTTGGGGACAGACTATAATTCACCCCTCCACTTT
CASSLGTDYNSPLHF
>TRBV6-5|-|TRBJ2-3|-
TGTGCCATTCTAGACGGGACGCAGTATTTT
CAILDGTQYF
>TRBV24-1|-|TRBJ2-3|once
TGTGCCACCAGTGATCCCTGGATGGGTCCAGATACGCAGTATTTT
CATSDPWMGPDTQYF
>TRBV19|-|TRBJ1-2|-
TGTGCCAGTACTGTACCAGGGCTTAACTATGGCTACACCTTC
CASTVPGLNYGYTF
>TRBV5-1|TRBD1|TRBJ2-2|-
TGCGCCAGCAGCATTGGAAACCTCGGGACAGGAAACACCGGGGAGCTGTTTTTT
CASSIGNLGTGNTGELFF
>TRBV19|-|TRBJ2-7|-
TGTGCCAGTAGGGGAGACAGATACGAGCAGTACTTC
CASRGDRYEQYF
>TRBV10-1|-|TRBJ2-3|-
TGCGCCAGCAGTGAACCTACAGGGTTGGATACGCAGTATTTT
CASSEPTGLDTQYF
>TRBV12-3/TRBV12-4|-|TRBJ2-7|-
TGTGCCAGCAGTCAGACAACCTACGAGCAGTACTTC
CASSQTTYEQYF
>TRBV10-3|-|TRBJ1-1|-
TGTGCCATCAGTTTCAAGGGAACCGATTCTCCAGAAGCTTTCTTT
CAISFKGTDSPEAFF